Described below is a single T cell receptor beta chain sequence and its context. Its antigen is unidentified. Following autologous stem cell transplantation, relapse occurred in every patient, and exposure to brentuximab vedotin varied. The sample belongs to a study of PD-1 blockade in classical Hodgkin lymphoma. Here immunoSEQ multiplex PCR was the method, and the copy in TCRdb shows in-frame clones only, minus some. The sample records tens of thousands of clones, 85% to 90% being singletons. CDR3 length equals 15 residues. The V end lost 0 bases, the J end lost 8 bases, and 14 bases lay between the germline ends. Germline V gene lookup returns CDR1 MNHEY and CDR2 SVGAGI. Points from the study as a whole: Reports described newly diagnosed patients as having lower baseline TCR diversity than healthy donors. What drove the repertoire differences, possibly disease activity or prior therapy, has not been defined.

The receptor was isolated from a human donor with classical Hodgkin lymphoma. The V and J genes are TRBV6-5 and TRBJ2-1, with a weak D call TRBD1 (6 bases). The sample was peripheral blood mononuclear cells (PBMCs), taken at baseline. The CDR3 DNA reads as TGTGCCAGCAGTTACTCAAGGACAGCTTTTGATGAGCAGTTCTTC. Protein: CASSYSRTAFDEQFF.